One and the same sample provided the 15 T cell receptor beta chains below, sequenced in a study of T cell responses to AZD1222 COVID-19 vaccine. Assay: immunoSEQ multiplex PCR; the TCRdb copy retains only in-frame clones and omits some. The sample carries 98,000 or so clones, roughly 84% recorded once. Sequences were derived from peripheral blood, sampled on day 0 of AZD1222 vaccination. These receptors originate from an adult in good health.

V and J are TRBV27 and TRBJ1-3, with a tentative D call TRBD1 (6 bases). V lost 6 bases and J lost 2, with 17 bases in between. The CDR3 sequence is 16 residues long. From germline, CDR1 is MNHEY and CDR2 SMNVEV (reference sequence). Written as DNA, the CDR3 is TGTGCCAGCAGAATACAGGGTAAAGATCCTGGAAACACCATATATTTT. Amino acids: CASRIQGKDPGNTIYF.

The chain couples TRBV7-2 to TRBJ1-1, with 7 positions matching TRBD1. With 2 bases clipped from V and 6 bases from J, the junction kept 3 bases outside the gene matches. Looked up from germline, CDR1 is SGHTA and CDR2 is FQGNSA. The CDR3 extends over 13 amino acids. CDR3 sequence: CASSLWTGAEAFF. The DNA of the CDR3 is TGTGCCAGCAGCTTATGGACAGGTGCTGAAGCTTTCTTT.

This clone was recorded only once. The chain uses TRBV12-3 or TRBV12-4 and TRBJ1-4, with D perhaps TRBD1 (5 bases). The CDR3 has 13 residues. The V gene lost 3 bases and the J gene lost 6 bases, with 8 bases spanning the gap. The CDR3 loop reads CASSFWGDEKLFF. In DNA form, the CDR3 reads TGTGCCAGCAGTTTCTGGGGGGATGAAAAACTGTTTTTT.

This rearrangement joins TRBV3-1 (or the pseudogene TRBV3-2) to TRBJ1-2; 9 bases align to TRBD1. The germline V gene has CDR1 LGHDT and CDR2 YNNKEL (reference sequence). CDR3 length: 17 residues. Unmatched junction bases numbered 13, after V lost 0 bases and J lost 8 bases. The CDR3 DNA reads TGTGCCAGCAGCCAAGATTGGGGAGGGACAGGGCACCGCGGCTACACCTTC. This encodes CASSQDWGGTGHRGYTF.

A single count supports this clone. This rearrangement joins TRBV2 to TRBJ2-7, with 9 positions matching TRBD2. Germline CDR1 is SNHLY and CDR2 is FYNNEI. V was clipped by 7 bases and J by 6 bases; unmatched bases: 10. This CDR3 has 14 amino acids. DNA for the CDR3: TGTGCCAGCACCAGCCTTCTAGCGGGACTCGAGCAGTACTTC. The encoded protein is CASTSLLAGLEQYF.

The chain links TRBV19 to TRBJ1-2, with a tentative D call TRBD1 (5 bases). V was trimmed by 0 bases and J by 4 bases, leaving 12 bases between them. From germline, CDR1 is LNHDA and CDR2 SQIVND (reference sequence). The CDR3 spans 15 residues. This CDR3 reads CASSIEPDRSYGYTF. CDR3 nucleotides: TGTGCCAGTAGTATAGAGCCAGACAGATCCTATGGCTACACCTTC.

The V gene is TRBV4-2, the J gene TRBJ2-3, with TRBD2 matching 9 bases. V shed 1 base and J 2 bases; nucleotides not matched to a gene: 4. Per germline, CDR1 LGHNA and CDR2 YNFKEQ. This CDR3 contains 16 residues. CDR3 loop: CASSQGLAGHTDTQYF. The CDR3 DNA sequence: TGTGCCAGCAGCCAAGGGCTAGCGGGGCACACAGATACGCAGTATTTT.

The chain carries TRBV28 and TRBJ2-7; 8 bases are shared with TRBD2. This CDR3 region has 12 residues. The germline gives CDR1 MDHEN, CDR2 SYDVKM. Trimming at V came to 10 bases and at J to 4 bases, leaving 6 bases not matched to a gene. The CDR3 region is CATGGREYEQYF. CDR3 bases: TGTGCCACGGGGGGGCGGGAGTACGAGCAGTACTTC.

This chain uses TRBV9 with TRBJ1-3, with D maybe TRBD1 (5 bases). CDR3 size: 16 residues. Trimming stripped 4 bases from V and 0 bases from J, with 14 bases between. CDR1 is SGDLS, CDR2 YYNGEE, per germline. The CDR3: CASSTPGLNSGNTIYF. For the CDR3, the DNA is TGTGCCAGCAGCACCCCGGGACTGAACTCTGGAAACACCATATATTTT. The whole variable domain, remainder taken from reference TRBV9 and TRBJ1-3, is DSGVTQTPKHLITATGQRVTLRCSPRSGDLSVYWYQQSLDQGLQFLIQYYNGEERAKGNILERFSAQQFPDLHSELNLSSLELGDSALYFCASSTPGLNSGNTIYFGEGSWLTVV.

The V and J genes are TRBV28 and TRBJ2-2; no clear D gene. In germline, CDR1 is MDHEN, CDR2 SYDVKM. CDR3 length equals 12 residues. Trimming pared 6 bases from V and 5 bases from J, leaving 7 bases between. CDR3 bases: TGTGCCAGCAGCCTGAGGACCGGGGAGCTGTTTTTT. Translating gives CASSLRTGELFF.

The chain links TRBV9 to TRBJ1-5; D perhaps matches TRBD1 (5 bases). CDR3 size: 15 residues. Germline CDR1 SGDLS, CDR2 YYNGEE. V lost 3 bases, J lost 6 bases, and 16 bases lay in between. CDR3: CASSADSGPGQPQHF. The CDR3 DNA sequence: TGTGCCAGCAGCGCAGACTCGGGGCCAGGTCAGCCCCAGCATTTT.

The V gene is TRBV6-5, the J gene TRBJ2-2; 8 bases are a match to TRBD1. V shed 8 bases and J 5 bases; nucleotides not matched to a gene: 10. CDR3 length: 15 amino acids. Germline assignment: CDR1 MNHEY and CDR2 SVGAGI. The chain's CDR3 is CASSPQGAGTGELFF. CDR3 in DNA: TGTGCCAGCTCACCCCAGGGGGCTGGGACCGGGGAGCTGTTTTTT.

The V gene is TRBV19, the J gene TRBJ1-5; D gene uncertain. Trimming took 7 bases from V and 1 from J, leaving 11 bases between them. Germline V gives CDR1 LNHDA, CDR2 SQIVND (reference sequence). The CDR3 has 14 residues. CDR3: CASMRQESNQPQHF. The DNA for the CDR3 is TGTGCCAGTATGAGGCAGGAGAGCAATCAGCCCCAGCATTTT.

The rearrangement uses TRBV4-1 and TRBJ2-5, with D perhaps assigned TRBD1 or TRBD2 (7 bases each). The V and J ends lost 1 base and 5 bases respectively, with 17 bases between them. CDR3 size: 16 residues. In germline, CDR1 is MGHRA, CDR2 YSYEKL. Here the CDR3 reads CASSQGQGGGWETQYF. The CDR3 DNA follows: TGCGCCAGCAGCCAAGGACAGGGCGGGGGTTGGGAGACCCAGTACTTC.

This clone has more than one count but fewer than ten. The chain couples TRBV5-4 to TRBJ1-6; 10 bases are a match to TRBD1. Trimming removed 4 bases from V and 6 bases from J; junction bases left unmatched: 7. The CDR3 sequence is 16 residues long. Germline CDR1 is SGHNT and CDR2 is YYREEE (reference sequence). CDR3 DNA: TGTGCCAGCAGCGGGGGGGACAGGGGCATTAATTCACCCCTCCACTTT. It is translated as CASSGGDRGINSPLHF. Filled out from reference TRBV5-4 and TRBJ1-6, the complete variable domain reads ETGVTQSPTHLIKTRGQQVTLRCSSQSGHNTVSWYQQALGQGPQFIFQYYREEENGRGNFPPRFSGLQFPNYSSELNVNALELDDSALYLCASSGGDRGINSPLHFGNGTRLTVT.